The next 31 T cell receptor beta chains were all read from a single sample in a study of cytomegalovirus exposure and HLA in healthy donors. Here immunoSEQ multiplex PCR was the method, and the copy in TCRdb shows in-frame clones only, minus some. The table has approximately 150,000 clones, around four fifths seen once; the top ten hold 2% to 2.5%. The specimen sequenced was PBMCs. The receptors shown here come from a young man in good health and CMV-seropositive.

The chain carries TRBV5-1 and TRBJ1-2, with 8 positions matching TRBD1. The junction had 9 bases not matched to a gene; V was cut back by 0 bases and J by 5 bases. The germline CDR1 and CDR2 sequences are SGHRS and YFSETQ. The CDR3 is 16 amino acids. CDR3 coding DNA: TGCGCCAGCAGCTTGGGGGGCATTGGGACAGGATATGGCTACACCTTC. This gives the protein CASSLGGIGTGYGYTF.

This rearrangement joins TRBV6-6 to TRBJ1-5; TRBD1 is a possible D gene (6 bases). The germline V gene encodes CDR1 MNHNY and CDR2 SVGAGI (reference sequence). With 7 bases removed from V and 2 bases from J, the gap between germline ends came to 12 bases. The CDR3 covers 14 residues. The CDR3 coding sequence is TGTGCCAGCAAAGAGGGGGTACGCAATCAGCCCCAGCATTTT. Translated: CASKEGVRNQPQHF.

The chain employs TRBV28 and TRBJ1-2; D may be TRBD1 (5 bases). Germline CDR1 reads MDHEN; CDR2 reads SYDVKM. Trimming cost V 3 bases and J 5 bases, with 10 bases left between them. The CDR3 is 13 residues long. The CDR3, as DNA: TGTGCCAGCAGTTTGGATCCAGGGTATGGCTACACCTTC. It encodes CASSLDPGYGYTF.

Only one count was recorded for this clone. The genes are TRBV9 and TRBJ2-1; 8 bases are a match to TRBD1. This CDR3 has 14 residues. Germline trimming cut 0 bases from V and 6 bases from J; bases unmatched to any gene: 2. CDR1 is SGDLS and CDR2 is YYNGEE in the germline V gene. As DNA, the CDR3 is TGTGCCAGCAGCGTAGCAGGGGGCCTCAATGAGCAGTTCTTC. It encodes CASSVAGGLNEQFF.

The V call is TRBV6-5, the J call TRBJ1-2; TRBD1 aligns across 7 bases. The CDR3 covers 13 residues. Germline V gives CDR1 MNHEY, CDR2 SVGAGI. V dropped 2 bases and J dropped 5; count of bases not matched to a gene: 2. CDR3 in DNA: TGTGCCAGCAGTTACACAGGGGAGTATGGCTACACCTTC. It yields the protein CASSYTGEYGYTF.

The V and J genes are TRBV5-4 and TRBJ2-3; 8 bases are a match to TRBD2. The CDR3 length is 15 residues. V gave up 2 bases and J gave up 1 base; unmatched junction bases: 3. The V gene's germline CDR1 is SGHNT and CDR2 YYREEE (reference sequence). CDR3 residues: CASSLLAGRTDTQYF. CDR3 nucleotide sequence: TGTGCCAGCAGCTTATTAGCGGGGCGCACAGATACGCAGTATTTT.

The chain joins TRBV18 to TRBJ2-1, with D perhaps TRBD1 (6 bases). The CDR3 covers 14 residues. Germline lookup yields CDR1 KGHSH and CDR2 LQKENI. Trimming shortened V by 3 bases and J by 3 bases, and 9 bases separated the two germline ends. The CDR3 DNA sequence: TGTGCCAGCTCACCCCGGGACAACTACAATGAGCAGTTCTTC. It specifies CASSPRDNYNEQFF.

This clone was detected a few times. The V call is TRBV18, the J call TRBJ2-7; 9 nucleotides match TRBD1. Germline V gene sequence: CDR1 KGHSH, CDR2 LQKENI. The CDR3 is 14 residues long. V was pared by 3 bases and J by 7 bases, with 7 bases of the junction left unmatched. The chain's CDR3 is CASSPLQGAREQYF. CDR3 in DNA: TGTGCCAGCTCACCGCTACAGGGGGCGCGAGAGCAGTACTTC.

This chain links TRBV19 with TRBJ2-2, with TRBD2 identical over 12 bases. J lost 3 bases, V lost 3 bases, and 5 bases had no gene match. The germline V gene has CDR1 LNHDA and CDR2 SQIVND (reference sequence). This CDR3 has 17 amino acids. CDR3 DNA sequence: TGTGCCAGTAGTATCGGTCCTAGCGGGGGGGACACCGGGGAGCTGTTTTTT. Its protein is CASSIGPSGGDTGELFF.

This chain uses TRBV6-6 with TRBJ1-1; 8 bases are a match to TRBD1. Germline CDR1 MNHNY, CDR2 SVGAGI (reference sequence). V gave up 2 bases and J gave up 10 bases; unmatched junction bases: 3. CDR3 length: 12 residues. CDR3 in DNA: TGTGCCAGCAGTTACCTTACAGGGGGAGCTTTCTTT. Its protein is CASSYLTGGAFF.

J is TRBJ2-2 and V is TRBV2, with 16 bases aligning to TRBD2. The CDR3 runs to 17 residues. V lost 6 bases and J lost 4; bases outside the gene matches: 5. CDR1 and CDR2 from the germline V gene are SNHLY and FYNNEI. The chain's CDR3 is CASSGTSGGAGTGELFF. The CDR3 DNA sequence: TGTGCCAGCAGCGGGACTAGCGGGGGGGCAGGCACCGGGGAGCTGTTTTTT.

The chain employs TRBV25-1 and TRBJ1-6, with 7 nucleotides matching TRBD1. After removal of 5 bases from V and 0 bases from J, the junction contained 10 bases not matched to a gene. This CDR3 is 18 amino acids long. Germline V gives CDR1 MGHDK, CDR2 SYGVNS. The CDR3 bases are TGTGCCAGCAGTAACAGCGGACAGGAGAGCTCCTATAATTCACCCCTCCACTTT. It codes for CASSNSGQESSYNSPLHF.

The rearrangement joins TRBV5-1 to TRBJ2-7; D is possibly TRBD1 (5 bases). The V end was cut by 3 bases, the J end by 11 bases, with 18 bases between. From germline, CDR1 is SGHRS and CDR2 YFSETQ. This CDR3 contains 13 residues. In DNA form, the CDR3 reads TGCGCCAGCAGCTCGAACCAGCGACAGCTGGAGTACTTC. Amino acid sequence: CASSSNQRQLEYF.

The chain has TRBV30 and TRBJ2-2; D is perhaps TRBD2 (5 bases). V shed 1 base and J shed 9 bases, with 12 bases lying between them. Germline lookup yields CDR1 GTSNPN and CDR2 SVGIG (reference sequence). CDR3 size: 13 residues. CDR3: CAWSGLLPRELFF. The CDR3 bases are TGTGCCTGGAGTGGACTACTCCCGAGGGAGCTGTTTTTT. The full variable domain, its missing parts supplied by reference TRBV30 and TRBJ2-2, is SQTIHQWPATLVQPVGSPLSLECTVEGTSNPNLYWYRQAAGRGLQLLFYSVGIGQISSEVPQNLSASRPQDRQFILSSKKLLLSDSGFYLCAWSGLLPRELFFGEGSRLTVL.

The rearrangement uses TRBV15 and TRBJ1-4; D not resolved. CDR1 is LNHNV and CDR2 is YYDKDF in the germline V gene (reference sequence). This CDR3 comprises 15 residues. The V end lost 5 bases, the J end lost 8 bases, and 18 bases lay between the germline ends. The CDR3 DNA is TGTGCCACCAGCGCCCGTACCCCAGGAGGCGAAAAACTGTTTTTT. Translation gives CATSARTPGGEKLFF.

CDR3 DNA sequence: TGTGCCAGCAGTTACTCGAACAGGGGCCGCTACAATGAGCAGTTCTTC. It yields the protein CASSYSNRGRYNEQFF. This sequence joins TRBV6-5 and TRBJ2-1; 7 positions agree with TRBD1. The CDR3 spans 16 residues. With 0 bases clipped from V and 3 bases from J, the junction kept 5 bases outside the gene matches. CDR1 is MNHEY and CDR2 is SVGAGI in the germline V gene.

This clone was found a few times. The DNA for the CDR3 is TGTGCCAGCAGTGACCCCAGGGGACAGGGGGGATATGGCTACACCTTC. Translation: CASSDPRGQGGYGYTF. V is TRBV6-1 and J is TRBJ1-2; 11 bases match TRBD1. This CDR3 is built from 16 residues. Germline V lookup: CDR1 MNHNS, CDR2 SASEGT. V shed 3 bases and J 5 bases; nucleotides not matched to a gene: 8.

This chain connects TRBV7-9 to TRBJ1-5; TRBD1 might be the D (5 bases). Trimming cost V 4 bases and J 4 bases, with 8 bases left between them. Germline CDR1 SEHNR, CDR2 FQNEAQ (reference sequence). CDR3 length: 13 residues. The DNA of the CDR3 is TGTGCCAGCAGCTCCCAGGGAAATCAGCCCCAGCATTTT. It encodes CASSSQGNQPQHF.

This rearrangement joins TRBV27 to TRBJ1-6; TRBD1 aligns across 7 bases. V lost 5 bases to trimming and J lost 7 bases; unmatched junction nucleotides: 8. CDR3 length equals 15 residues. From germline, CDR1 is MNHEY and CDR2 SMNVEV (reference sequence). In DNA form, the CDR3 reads TGTGCCAGCAGTCAAGACAGGGAGAGGAATTCACCCCTCCACTTT. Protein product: CASSQDRERNSPLHF.

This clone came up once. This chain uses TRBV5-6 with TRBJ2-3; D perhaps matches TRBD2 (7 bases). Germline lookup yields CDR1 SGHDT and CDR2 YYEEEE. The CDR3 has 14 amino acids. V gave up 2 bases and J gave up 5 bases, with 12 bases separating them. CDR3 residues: CASSLTGGQDTQYF. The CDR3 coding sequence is TGTGCCAGCAGCTTAACGGGGGGCCAAGATACGCAGTATTTT.

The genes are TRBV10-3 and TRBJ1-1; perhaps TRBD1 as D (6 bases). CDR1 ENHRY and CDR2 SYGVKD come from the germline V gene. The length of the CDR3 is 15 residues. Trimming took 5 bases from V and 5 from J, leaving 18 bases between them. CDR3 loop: CAISPVRGARTEAFF. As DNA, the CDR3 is TGTGCCATCAGTCCTGTGCGGGGGGCGAGGACTGAAGCTTTCTTT.

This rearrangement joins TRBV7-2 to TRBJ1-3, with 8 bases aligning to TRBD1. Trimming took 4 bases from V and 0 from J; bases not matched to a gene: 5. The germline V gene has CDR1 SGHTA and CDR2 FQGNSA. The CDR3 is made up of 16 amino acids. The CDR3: CASSYTGGYSGNTIYF. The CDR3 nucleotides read TGTGCCAGCAGCTATACAGGGGGTTACTCTGGAAACACCATATATTTT.

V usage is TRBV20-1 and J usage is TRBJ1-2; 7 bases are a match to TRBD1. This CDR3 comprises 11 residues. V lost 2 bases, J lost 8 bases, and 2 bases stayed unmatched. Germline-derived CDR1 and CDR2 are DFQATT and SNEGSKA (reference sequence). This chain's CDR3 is CSARRQGGYTF. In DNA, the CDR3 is TGCAGTGCTAGACGACAGGGAGGCTACACCTTC.

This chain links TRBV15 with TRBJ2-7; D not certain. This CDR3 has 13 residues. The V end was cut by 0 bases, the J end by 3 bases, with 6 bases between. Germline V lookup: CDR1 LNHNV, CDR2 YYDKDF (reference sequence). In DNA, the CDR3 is TGTGCCACCAGCAGAGATCAGTACTACGAGCAGTACTTC. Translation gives CATSRDQYYEQYF.

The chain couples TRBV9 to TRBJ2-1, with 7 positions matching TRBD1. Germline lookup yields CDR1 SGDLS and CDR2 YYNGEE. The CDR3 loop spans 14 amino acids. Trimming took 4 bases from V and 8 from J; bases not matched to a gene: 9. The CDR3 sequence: CASSLGGSWDEQFF. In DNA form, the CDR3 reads TGTGCCAGCAGCCTAGGGGGCTCCTGGGATGAGCAGTTCTTC. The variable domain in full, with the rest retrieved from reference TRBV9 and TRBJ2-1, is DSGVTQTPKHLITATGQRVTLRCSPRSGDLSVYWYQQSLDQGLQFLIQYYNGEERAKGNILERFSAQQFPDLHSELNLSSLELGDSALYFCASSLGGSWDEQFFGPGTRLTVL.

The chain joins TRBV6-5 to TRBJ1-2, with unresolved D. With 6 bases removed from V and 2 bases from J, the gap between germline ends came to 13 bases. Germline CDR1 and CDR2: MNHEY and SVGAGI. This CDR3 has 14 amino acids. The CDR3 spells CASSPIGGNYGYTF. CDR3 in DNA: TGTGCCAGCAGCCCCATCGGCGGAAACTATGGCTACACCTTC.

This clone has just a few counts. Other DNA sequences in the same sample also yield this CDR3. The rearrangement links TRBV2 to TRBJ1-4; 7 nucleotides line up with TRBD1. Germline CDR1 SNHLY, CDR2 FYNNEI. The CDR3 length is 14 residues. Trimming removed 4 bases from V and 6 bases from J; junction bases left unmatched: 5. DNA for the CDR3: TGTGCCAGCAGTGGAAACAGGGGTGATGAAAAACTGTTTTTT. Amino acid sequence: CASSGNRGDEKLFF.

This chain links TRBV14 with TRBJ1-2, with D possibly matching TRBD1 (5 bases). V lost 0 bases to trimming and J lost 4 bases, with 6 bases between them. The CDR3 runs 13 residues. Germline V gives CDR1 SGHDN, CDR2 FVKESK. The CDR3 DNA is TGTGCCAGCAGCCAAGACAGGGCCTATGGCTACACCTTC. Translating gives CASSQDRAYGYTF.

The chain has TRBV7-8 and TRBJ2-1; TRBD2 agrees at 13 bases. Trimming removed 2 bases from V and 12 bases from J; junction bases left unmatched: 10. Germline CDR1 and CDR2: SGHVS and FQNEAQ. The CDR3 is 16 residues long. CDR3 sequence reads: CASSLLGLAGEERQFF. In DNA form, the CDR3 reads TGTGCCAGCAGCTTACTCGGACTAGCGGGGGAGGAAAGGCAGTTCTTC.

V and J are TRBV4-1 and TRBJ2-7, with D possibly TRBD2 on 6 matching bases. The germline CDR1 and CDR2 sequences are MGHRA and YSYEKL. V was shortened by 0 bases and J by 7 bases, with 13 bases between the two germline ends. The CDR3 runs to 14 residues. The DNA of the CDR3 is TGCGCCAGCAGCCAAGAGGAGGGATCGGGGGAGCAGTACTTC. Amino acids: CASSQEEGSGEQYF.

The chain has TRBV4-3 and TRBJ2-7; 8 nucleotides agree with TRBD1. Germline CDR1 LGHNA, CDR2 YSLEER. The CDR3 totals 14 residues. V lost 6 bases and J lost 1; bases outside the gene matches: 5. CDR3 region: CASSPGTGSYEQYF. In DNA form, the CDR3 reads TGCGCCAGCAGTCCCGGGACAGGATCCTACGAGCAGTACTTC.